Each of the 21 T cell receptor beta chains below was sequenced from the same sample in a study of HIV-infected patients and healthy controls. Approximately 500 ng RNA was reverse transcribed with alpha and beta constant-region primers. Each of the alpha and beta chains got its own library through chain-specific third strand synthesis with indices. TCRdb fed the 5' RACE reads into MiXCR, producing one record per CDR3 protein. The sample includes some 10,000 distinct CDR3 sequences, about 10% of them seen just once. No cell fractionation was done, so the repertoire covers all unsorted peripheral blood T cells. The sequencing used blood, collected before antiretroviral therapy. The receptors were sampled from an adult with HIV infection.

This clonotype was detected many times. V is TRBV7-2 and J is TRBJ2-6, with a possible D match to TRBD2 (5 bases). The germline V gene has CDR1 SGHTA and CDR2 FQGNSA. The germline V and J ends were trimmed by 5 bases and 1 base, with 12 bases remaining between them. This CDR3 spans 16 amino acids. CDR3 residues: CASSPRRGSGANVLTF. The CDR3 nucleotides read TGTGCCAGCAGCCCCCGAAGAGGGTCTGGGGCCAACGTCCTGACTTTC.

This clonotype was seen a handful of times. The V and J genes are TRBV7-3 and TRBJ2-3; the D is unclear. V gave up 5 bases and J gave up 3 bases, with 9 bases separating them. The CDR3 extends over 13 amino acids. In germline, CDR1 is SGHTA, CDR2 FQGTGA. The CDR3 spells CASSLYITDTQYF. In nucleotides, the CDR3 is TGTGCCAGCAGCCTATACATTACAGATACGCAGTATTTT.

This clonotype was seen repeatedly, ten times or more. The genes are TRBV13 and TRBJ2-7; D may be TRBD1 or TRBD2 (5 bases each). The CDR3 has 15 residues. The ends were cut back, 7 bases at V and 6 bases at J, with 22 bases in the middle. Germline V gives CDR1 PRHDT, CDR2 FYEKMQ (reference sequence). CDR3 sequence (DNA): TGTGCCAGCACCACTAAGTATCGCCCAGGGAGCGAGCAGTACTTC. As protein: CASTTKYRPGSEQYF.

This clonotype showed up many times. V gene TRBV4-1 combines with J gene TRBJ2-5; no reliable D call. The germline CDR1 and CDR2 sequences are MGHRA and YSYEKL. CDR3 length: 13 residues. Trimming removed 1 base at V and 3 bases at J, with 6 bases between. Here the CDR3 reads CASSQAPEETQYF. As DNA, the CDR3 is TGCGCCAGCAGCCAAGCGCCAGAAGAGACCCAGTACTTC.

This clonotype was detected many times. The V and J genes are TRBV4-1 and TRBJ2-1; D gene unclear. The CDR3 runs 11 residues. Germline CDR1 is MGHRA and CDR2 is YSYEKL. V shed 0 bases and J shed 10 bases, with 4 bases lying between them. In nucleotides, the CDR3 is TGCGCCAGCAGCCAAGACGGAGAGCAGTTCTTC. The encoded protein is CASSQDGEQFF.

The CDR3 reads CASSPRGETGRTGELFF. The CDR3 DNA follows: TGTGCCAGCAGCCCGCGGGGCGAGACAGGGAGGACGGGGGAGCTGTTTTTT. This rearrangement joins TRBV5-5 to TRBJ2-2, with a tentative D call TRBD1 (7 bases). The V end was cut by 4 bases, the J end by 8 bases, with 24 bases between. CDR3 size: 17 residues. Germline V lookup: CDR1 SGHKS, CDR2 YYEKEE (reference sequence).

The sample holds many counts of this clonotype. V gene TRBV5-4 combines with J gene TRBJ2-1; TRBD2 matches at 15 bases. V shed 4 bases and J 7 bases; nucleotides not matched to a gene: 6. This CDR3 is built from 16 residues. CDR1 SGHNT and CDR2 YYREEE come from the germline V gene (reference sequence). CDR3 nucleotides: TGTGCCAGCAGCCAAGGGACTAGCGGGGGGAAGAATGAGCAGTTCTTC. It is translated as CASSQGTSGGKNEQFF.

This clonotype is labeled as medium-sized (0.01 to 0.1%). The V and J genes are TRBV4-3 and TRBJ2-5; no firm D call. From germline, CDR1 is LGHNA and CDR2 YSLEER. Trimming pared 0 bases from V and 5 bases from J, leaving 10 bases between. This CDR3 has 14 amino acids. CDR3 nucleotides: TGCGCCAGCAGCCAAGAAAGGTTCCCGGAGACCCAGTACTTC. This gives the protein CASSQERFPETQYF.

This clonotype has a count of ten or more. V and J are TRBV7-2 and TRBJ1-2, with D perhaps TRBD1 (6 bases). The CDR3 totals 16 residues. CDR1 and CDR2 from the germline V gene are SGHTA and FQGNSA. V was shortened by 5 bases and J by 0 bases, with 16 bases between the two germline ends. CDR3 bases: TGTGCCAGCAGCCCCTTGACAGGAGCACCTAACTATGGCTACACCTTC. This sequence encodes CASSPLTGAPNYGYTF.

This clonotype was counted at least ten times. This chain joins TRBV9 and TRBJ2-1; TRBD2 agrees at 10 bases. After removal of 4 bases from V and 7 bases from J, the junction contained 14 bases not matched to a gene. The CDR3 is 17 residues long. CDR1 and CDR2 (germline): SGDLS, YYNGEE. The DNA for the CDR3 is TGTGCCAGCAGCTCAGCAAAGGGGTCTAGCGGGGGTAATGAGCAGTTCTTC. It codes for CASSSAKGSSGGNEQFF.

This clonotype is labeled medium-sized (0.01 to 0.1%). The chain recombines TRBV20-1 with TRBJ2-5; no definite D call. Trimming cost V 3 bases and J 3 bases, with 11 bases left between them. The CDR3 loop spans 13 amino acids. Germline V gene sequence: CDR1 DFQATT, CDR2 SNEGSKA (reference sequence). This CDR3 reads CSARLAGKETQYF. The CDR3 coding sequence is TGCAGTGCTAGGCTTGCAGGCAAAGAGACCCAGTACTTC.

This clonotype was detected ten times or more. The chain couples TRBV5-1 to TRBJ2-6, with D possibly being TRBD1 (5 bases). V shed 7 bases and J shed 2 bases, with 7 bases lying between them. In germline, CDR1 is SGHRS, CDR2 YFSETQ. The length of the CDR3 is 13 residues. CDR3 bases: TGCGCCAGCGCAGGGCCTGGGGCCAACGTCCTGACTTTC. Translating it yields CASAGPGANVLTF.

V and J are TRBV20-1 and TRBJ1-5; D remains ambiguous. The CDR3 length is 18 residues. Trimming cost V 2 bases and J 0 bases, with 20 bases left between them. Germline V CDR1 and CDR2: DFQATT, SNEGSKA (reference sequence). The chain's CDR3 is CSARLEWEVKSSNQPQHF. The CDR3 DNA sequence: TGCAGTGCTAGACTCGAATGGGAGGTTAAAAGTAGCAATCAGCCCCAGCATTTT.

This clonotype is medium-sized in the sample. This chain connects TRBV9 to TRBJ1-1, with a tentative D call TRBD1 (5 bases). V dropped 4 bases and J dropped 0 bases, with 13 bases sitting between them. This CDR3 has 15 amino acids. Germline-derived CDR1 and CDR2 are SGDLS and YYNGEE. The CDR3 protein is CASSPTGGMNTEAFF. As DNA, the CDR3 is TGTGCCAGCAGCCCCACTGGGGGAATGAACACTGAAGCTTTCTTT.

This clonotype was seen repeatedly, ten times or more. The chain joins TRBV20-1 to TRBJ1-6, with 8 bases aligning to TRBD1. The germline CDR1 and CDR2 sequences are DFQATT and SNEGSKA (reference sequence). The J segment lost 0 bases and the V segment lost 5 bases, leaving 6 bases of the junction unmatched. This CDR3 spans 16 amino acids. This CDR3 is CSAGWDRSSYNSPLHF. Written as DNA, the CDR3 is TGCAGTGCTGGGTGGGACAGGAGCTCCTATAATTCACCCCTCCACTTT.

This clonotype showed up just a few times. The V call is TRBV5-1, the J call TRBJ2-7, with 10 bases lining up with TRBD1. V lost 0 bases and J lost 1; bases outside the gene matches: 1. Germline CDR1 is SGHRS and CDR2 is YFSETQ. There are 15 residues in the CDR3. The CDR3 coding sequence is TGCGCCAGCAGCTTGGGGGGACAGGGGTCCTACGAGCAGTACTTC. Amino acids: CASSLGGQGSYEQYF. The whole variable domain, remainder taken from reference TRBV5-1 and TRBJ2-7, is KAGVTQTPRYLIKTRGQQVTLSCSPISGHRSVSWYQQTPGQGLQFLFEYFSETQRNKGNFPGRFSGRQFSNSRSEMNVSTLELGDSALYLCASSLGGQGSYEQYFGPGTRLTVT.

Relative to its sample, this clonotype is medium-sized (0.01 to 0.1%). The chain joins TRBV27 to TRBJ2-7; 15 nucleotides match TRBD2. This CDR3 has 15 amino acids. After removal of 10 bases from V and 6 bases from J, the junction contained 10 bases not matched to a gene. CDR1 and CDR2 from the germline V gene are MNHEY and SMNVEV (reference sequence). The DNA for the CDR3 is TGTGCCACCAGGGGACTAGCGGGAGGAATGGGCGAGCAGTACTTC. It translates to CATRGLAGGMGEQYF.

This clonotype was counted only a few times. This chain links TRBV10-3 with TRBJ2-5, with a weak D call TRBD1 (6 bases). Germline V gene data show CDR1 as ENHRY and CDR2 as SYGVKD. V was pared by 8 bases and J by 5 bases, with 21 bases between. The CDR3 has 15 residues. The CDR3 reads CAISSPGHPSETQYF. The CDR3 DNA reads as TGTGCCATCTCCTCCCCGGGACACCCGTCGGAGACCCAGTACTTC.

This clonotype was picked up a small number of times. This chain uses TRBV11-2 with TRBJ2-7; a possible D gene is TRBD1 (5 bases). The CDR3 has 16 residues. The V end lost 0 bases, the J end lost 3 bases, and 15 bases lay between the germline ends. The germline gives CDR1 SGHAT, CDR2 FQNNGV. The CDR3 DNA follows: TGTGCCAGCAGCTTAGATGACCAGGGATCGTACTACGAGCAGTACTTC. Translated, it gives CASSLDDQGSYYEQYF.

This clonotype was found a few times. The V and J genes are TRBV7-2 and TRBJ2-3, with TRBD2 identical over 8 bases. The ends lost 3 bases at V and 0 bases at J; junction bases unmatched: 5. Germline-derived CDR1 and CDR2 are SGHTA and FQGNSA. This CDR3 has 16 residues. For the CDR3, the DNA is TGTGCCAGCAGCTTGGTAGCGGGGCCCAGCACAGATACGCAGTATTTT. It translates to CASSLVAGPSTDTQYF.

This clonotype is medium-sized within its sample. The chain uses TRBV6-2 or TRBV6-3 and TRBJ2-6, with 11 positions matching TRBD1. Losses at the gene ends were 7 bases for V and 15 bases for J; bases not matched to a gene: 20. Germline V gene data show CDR1 as MNHEY and CDR2 as SVGEGT. This CDR3 is 17 amino acids long. The chain's CDR3 is CASIGQGAGLRQLGLTF. The CDR3 DNA is TGTGCCAGCATCGGACAGGGGGCAGGCTTGAGGCAGCTCGGCCTGACTTTC.